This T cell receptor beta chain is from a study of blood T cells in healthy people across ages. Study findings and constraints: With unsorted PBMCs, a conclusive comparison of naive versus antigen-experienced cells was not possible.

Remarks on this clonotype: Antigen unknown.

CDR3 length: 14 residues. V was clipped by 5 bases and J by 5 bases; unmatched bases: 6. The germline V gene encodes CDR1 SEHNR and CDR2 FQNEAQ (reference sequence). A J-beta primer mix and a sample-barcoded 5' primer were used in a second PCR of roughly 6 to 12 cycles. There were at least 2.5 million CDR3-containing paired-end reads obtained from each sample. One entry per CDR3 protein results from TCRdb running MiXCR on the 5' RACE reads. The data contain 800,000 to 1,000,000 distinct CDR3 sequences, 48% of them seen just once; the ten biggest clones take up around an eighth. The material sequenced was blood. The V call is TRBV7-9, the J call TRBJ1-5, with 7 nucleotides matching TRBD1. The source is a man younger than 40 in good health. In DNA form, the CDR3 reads TGTGCCAGCAGCATAGGGGGCGCGGATCAGCCCCAGCATTTT. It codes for CASSIGGADQPQHF.